This T cell receptor (beta chain) comes out of a study of memory CD4+ T cells and cytomegalovirus serostatus. At the level of the study: Donors were healthy Belgian adults, 8 to 10 CMV seropositive and approximately 23 seronegative.

The CDR3 covers 14 residues. Germline V lookup: CDR1 SGHDT, CDR2 YYEEEE. Trimming pared 2 bases from V and 9 bases from J, leaving 15 bases between. This table comes from immunoSEQ multiplex PCR, and its TCRdb copy is limited to in-frame clones, with some not included. The table shows approximately 56,000 clones, with around 80% occurring only once. Single viable CD3+CD4+CD8-CD45RO+ cells were sorted as the memory CD4+ T cells. The sequenced material came from memory CD4+ T cells from blood. This sequence originates from an adult in good health and CMV-seronegative. The rearrangement uses TRBV5-6 and TRBJ1-5; D call uncertain. The CDR3 coding sequence is TGTGCCAGCAGCTTAACGGCCGGACCAGGGCCCCAGCATTTT. Its protein is CASSLTAGPGPQHF.